Below are 18 T cell receptor beta chains sequenced from a single sample in a study of CXCR3-negative and CXCR3-positive naive CD8 T cells. Study findings and constraints: TRB CDR3s of CXCR3-positive naive cells were more hydrophobic than those of CXCR3-negative naive cells.

Their cognate antigens are unknown. The authors prepared UMI-labeled TRB cDNA libraries by 5' RACE. For each CDR3 protein, TCRdb gives one entry from its re-call of the 5' RACE reads, without DNA. This sample's table reports 84,000 or so distinct CDR3 sequences. Input material: naive CXCR3+ CD8+ T cells from blood. Subset reported: CD45RO-CCR7+CD27+CD95- naive CD8+ T cells expressing CXCR3 (TNR3+). Receptors were obtained from a human donor in good health. Some clones in this sample may be carry-over from other donors' samples.

This rearrangement joins TRBV5-1 to TRBJ2-7; TCRdb proposes TRBD1, but this gene call is untestable without DNA. CDR1 is SGHRS, CDR2 YFSETQ, per germline. The CDR3 sequence is 14 residues long. The CDR3 spells CASSHGQVTYEQYF.

V gene TRBV5-4 combines with J gene TRBJ2-1; TCRdb returns TRBD2, unconfirmable since there is no DNA. CDR3 size: 17 residues. Germline V gene lookup returns CDR1 SGHNT and CDR2 YYREEE (reference sequence). The CDR3 here is CASSLAPAGGTYNEQFF.

This chain uses TRBV5-4 with TRBJ2-5; the TCRdb D gene call, TRBD2, has no DNA to confirm it. The CDR3 is made up of 16 amino acids. From germline, CDR1 is SGHNT and CDR2 YYREEE (reference sequence). The chain's CDR3 is CASSGLLAGGPETQYF. The full variable domain, rest sourced from reference TRBV5-4 and TRBJ2-5, is ETGVTQSPTHLIKTRGQQVTLRCSSQSGHNTVSWYQQALGQGPQFIFQYYREEENGRGNFPPRFSGLQFPNYSSELNVNALELDDSALYLCASSGLLAGGPETQYFGPGTRLLVL.

The rearrangement links TRBV29-1 to TRBJ2-7; the TCRdb D gene call, TRBD2, has no DNA to confirm it. Germline CDR1 and CDR2: SQVTM and ANQGSEA. CDR3 length equals 14 residues. CDR3 residues: CSAGSGTHTYEQYF.

The rearrangement links TRBV4-3 to TRBJ1-5. Germline V lookup: CDR1 LGHNA, CDR2 YSLEER. The CDR3 contains 16 residues. CDR3 sequence: CASSPQVGSDDQPQHF.

The rearrangement uses TRBV7-9 and TRBJ1-1; checking the TCRdb D call of TRBD1 is not possible without DNA. The CDR3 is made up of 15 amino acids. Germline loops: CDR1 SEHNR, CDR2 FQNEAQ (reference sequence). CDR3: CASSNSTGGWTEAFF. The complete variable domain, with remaining parts taken from reference TRBV7-9 and TRBJ1-1, reads DTGVSQNPRHKITKRGQNVTFRCDPISEHNRLYWYRQTLGQGPEFLTYFQNEAQLEKSRLLSDRFSAERPKGSFSTLEIQRTEQGDSAMYLCASSNSTGGWTEAFFGQGTRLTVV.

The chain is built from TRBV20-1 and TRBJ1-5. This CDR3 has 15 residues. Germline loops: CDR1 DFQATT, CDR2 SNEGSKA (reference sequence). CDR3 protein: CSAPAVGPLNQPQHF.

The V call is TRBV3-1, the J call TRBJ2-1; TCRdb lists TRBD2, though no DNA is available to test this call. This CDR3 region has 17 residues. In germline, CDR1 is LGHDT, CDR2 YNNKEL (reference sequence). This chain's CDR3 is CASSLVTASGRFYEQFF.

V usage is TRBV5-6 and J usage is TRBJ2-7; TCRdb designates TRBD2, a call that cannot be tested without DNA. This CDR3 spans 14 amino acids. Germline CDR1 and CDR2: SGHDT and YYEEEE. CDR3 loop: CASSLGAVPYEQYF.

This sequence joins TRBV21-1 and TRBJ2-7; TCRdb's D call of TRBD1 is untestable without DNA. TRBV21-1 is classified as a pseudogene. The CDR3 is made up of 14 amino acids. The CDR3 spells CASSRDSQYYEQYF.

This chain links TRBV7-9 with TRBJ2-3; the D call of TRBD1 rests on TCRdb alone, since no DNA is present to check it. The CDR3 contains 15 residues. CDR1 and CDR2 (germline): SEHNR, FQNEAQ (reference sequence). CDR3 region: CASSLVTGATDTQYF.

This chain joins TRBV15 and TRBJ1-1; TCRdb calls TRBD1, which cannot be checked without DNA. This CDR3 has 16 amino acids. In germline, CDR1 is LNHNV, CDR2 YYDKDF (reference sequence). This CDR3 is CATSRLHKGMNTEAFF.

The chain recombines TRBV20-1 with TRBJ2-7; the TRBD2 assignment by TCRdb is unverifiable without DNA. Germline V gene data show CDR1 as DFQATT and CDR2 as SNEGSKA (reference sequence). This CDR3 is built from 15 residues. The CDR3 protein is CSARLLRGGIYEQYF.

This sequence joins TRBV25-1 and TRBJ2-7; TCRdb indicates TRBD1, and absent DNA this call remains unverified. Germline lookup yields CDR1 MGHDK and CDR2 SYGVNS. This CDR3 region has 18 residues. CDR3 sequence reads: CASSEYFYGTGSSYEQYF.

The chain recombines TRBV2 with TRBJ1-1. In germline, CDR1 is SNHLY, CDR2 FYNNEI. The CDR3 totals 14 residues. The CDR3 region is CASSVGRMNTEAFF. The full variable domain, its missing parts supplied by reference TRBV2 and TRBJ1-1, is EPEVTQTPSHQVTQMGQEVILRCVPISNHLYFYWYRQILGQKVEFLVSFYNNEISEKSEIFDDQFSVERPDGSNFTLKIRSTKLEDSAMYFCASSVGRMNTEAFFGQGTRLTVV.

This chain connects TRBV5-1 to TRBJ2-7; TCRdb reports TRBD1, a call that lacks DNA to check it against. In germline, CDR1 is SGHRS, CDR2 YFSETQ. The CDR3 consists of 13 residues. The CDR3: CASSLVPGDEQYF.

CDR3: CASSPADYYNEQFF. The rearrangement uses TRBV9 and TRBJ2-1. Germline values: CDR1 SGDLS, CDR2 YYNGEE. The CDR3 is 14 amino acids.

The gene calls are TRBV28 and TRBJ1-5; TCRdb's D call of TRBD1 is untestable without DNA. Germline-derived CDR1 and CDR2 are MDHEN and SYDVKM. The CDR3 contains 17 residues. The CDR3 spells CASIAYRQGPGYQPQHF.